This T cell receptor (beta chain) was retrieved from a study of shared clonotypes between healthy human individuals. CD45RO-negative, CCR7-positively selected cells formed the naive CD8 fraction, excluding terminally differentiated effector memory CD45RA+ cells. V was pared by 4 bases and J by 1 base, with 11 bases between. Germline V gene lookup returns CDR1 LGHNA and CDR2 YSLEER. This CDR3 is built from 14 residues. Points from the study as a whole: Memory subsets generally showed lower estimated richness than naive subsets.

On this clone itself: The antigen is not known.

Assay: immunoSEQ multiplex PCR; the TCRdb copy retains only in-frame clones and omits some. This sample has approximately 1.9 million clones, with around 93% found just once. The sequence came from a man aged 18 to 29 in good health. Some clones in this sample may be carry-over from other donors' samples. The chain couples TRBV4-3 to TRBJ2-7; D perhaps matches TRBD2 (6 bases). Sample: naive CD8+ T cells from PBMCs. As DNA, the CDR3 is TGCGCCAGCAGCCGATGGGGGAGGTCCTACGAGCAGTACTTC. It specifies CASSRWGRSYEQYF.